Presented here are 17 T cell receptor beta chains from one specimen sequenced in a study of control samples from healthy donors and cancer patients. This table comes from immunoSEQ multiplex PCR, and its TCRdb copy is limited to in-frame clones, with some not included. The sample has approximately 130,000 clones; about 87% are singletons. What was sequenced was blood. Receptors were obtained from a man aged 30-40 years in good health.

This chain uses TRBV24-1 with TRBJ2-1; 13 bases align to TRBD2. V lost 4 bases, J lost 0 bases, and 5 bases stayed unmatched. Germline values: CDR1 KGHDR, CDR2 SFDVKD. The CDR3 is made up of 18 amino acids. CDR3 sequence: CATSDRGLAGTSYNEQFF. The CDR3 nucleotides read TGTGCCACCAGTGACCGGGGACTAGCGGGAACCTCCTACAATGAGCAGTTCTTC.

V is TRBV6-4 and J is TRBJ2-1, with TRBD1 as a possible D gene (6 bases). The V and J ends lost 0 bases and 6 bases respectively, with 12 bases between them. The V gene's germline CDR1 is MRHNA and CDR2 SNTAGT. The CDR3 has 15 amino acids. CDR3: CASSDSRTETNEQFF. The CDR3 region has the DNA TGTGCCAGCAGTGACTCGAGGACAGAGACCAATGAGCAGTTCTTC.

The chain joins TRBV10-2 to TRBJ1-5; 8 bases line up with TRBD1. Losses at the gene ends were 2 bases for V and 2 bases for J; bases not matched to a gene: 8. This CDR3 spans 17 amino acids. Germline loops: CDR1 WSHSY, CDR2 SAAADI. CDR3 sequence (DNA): TGCGCCAGCAGTGAGAATGAGGACAGGGCGGGCAATCAGCCCCAGCATTTT. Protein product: CASSENEDRAGNQPQHF.

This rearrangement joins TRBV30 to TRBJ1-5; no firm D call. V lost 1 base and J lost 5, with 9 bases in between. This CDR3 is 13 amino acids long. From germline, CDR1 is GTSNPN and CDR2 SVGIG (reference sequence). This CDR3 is CAWSDGWDQPQHF. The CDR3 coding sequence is TGTGCCTGGAGTGACGGTTGGGATCAGCCCCAGCATTTT.

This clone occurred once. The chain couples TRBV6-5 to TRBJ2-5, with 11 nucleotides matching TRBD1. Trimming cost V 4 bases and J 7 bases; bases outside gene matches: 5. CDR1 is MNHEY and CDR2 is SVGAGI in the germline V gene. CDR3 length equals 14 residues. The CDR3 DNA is TGTGCCAGCAGTTTAAGGGACAGGGGGGGGACCCAGTACTTC. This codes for CASSLRDRGGTQYF.

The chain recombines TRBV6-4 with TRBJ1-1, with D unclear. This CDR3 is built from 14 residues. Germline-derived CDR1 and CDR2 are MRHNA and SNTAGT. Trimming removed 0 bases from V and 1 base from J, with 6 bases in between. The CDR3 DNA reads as TGTGCCAGCAGTGACTCGAACAGGAACACTGAAGCTTTCTTT. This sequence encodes CASSDSNRNTEAFF.

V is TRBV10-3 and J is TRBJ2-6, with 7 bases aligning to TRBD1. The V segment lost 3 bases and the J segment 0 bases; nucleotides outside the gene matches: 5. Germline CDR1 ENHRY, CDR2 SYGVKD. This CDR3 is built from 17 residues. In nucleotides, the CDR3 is TGTGCCATCAGTGAAAAGACAGGGAGCTCTGGGGCCAACGTCCTGACTTTC. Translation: CAISEKTGSSGANVLTF.

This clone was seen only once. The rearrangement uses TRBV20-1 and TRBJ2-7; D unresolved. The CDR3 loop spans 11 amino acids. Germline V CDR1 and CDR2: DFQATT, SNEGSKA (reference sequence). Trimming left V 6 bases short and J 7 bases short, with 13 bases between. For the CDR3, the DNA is TGCAGTGCGGAAGGAGTTCGGGAGCAGTACTTC. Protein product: CSAEGVREQYF.

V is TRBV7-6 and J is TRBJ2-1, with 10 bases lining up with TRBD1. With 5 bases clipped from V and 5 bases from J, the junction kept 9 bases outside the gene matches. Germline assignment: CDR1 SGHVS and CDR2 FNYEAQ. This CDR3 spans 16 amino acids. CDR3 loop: CASSPGQGGAHNEQFF. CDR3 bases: TGTGCCAGCAGCCCCGGACAGGGGGGCGCCCACAATGAGCAGTTCTTC. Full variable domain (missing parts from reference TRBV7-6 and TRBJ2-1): GAGVSQSPRYKVTKRGQDVALRCDPISGHVSLYWYRQALGQGPEFLTYFNYEAQQDKSGLPNDRFSAERPEGSISTLTIQRTEQRDSAMYRCASSPGQGGAHNEQFFGPGTRLTVL.

The DNA of the CDR3 is TGTGCCAGCAGCCGGGGGGGGGCGTTAGTTAACTATGGCTACACCTTC. Translating gives CASSRGGALVNYGYTF. The chain uses TRBV3-1 (or the pseudogene TRBV3-2) and TRBJ1-2; tentative D call: TRBD1 (6 bases). V was pared by 4 bases and J by 1 base, with 16 bases between. CDR1 LGHDT and CDR2 YNNKEL come from the germline V gene (reference sequence). The CDR3 is 16 residues long.

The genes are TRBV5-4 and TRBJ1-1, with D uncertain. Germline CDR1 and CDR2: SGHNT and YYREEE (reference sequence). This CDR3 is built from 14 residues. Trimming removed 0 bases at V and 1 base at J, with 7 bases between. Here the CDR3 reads CASSLAPENTEAFF. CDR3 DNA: TGTGCCAGCAGCTTGGCCCCAGAGAACACTGAAGCTTTCTTT.

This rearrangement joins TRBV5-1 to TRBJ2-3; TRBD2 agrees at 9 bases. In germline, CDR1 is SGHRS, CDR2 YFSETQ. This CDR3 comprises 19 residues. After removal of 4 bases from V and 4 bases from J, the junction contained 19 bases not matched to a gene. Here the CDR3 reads CASSLPRSKTAGGPDTQYF. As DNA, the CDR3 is TGCGCCAGCAGCCTCCCGCGCTCTAAGACAGCGGGGGGTCCAGATACGCAGTATTTT.

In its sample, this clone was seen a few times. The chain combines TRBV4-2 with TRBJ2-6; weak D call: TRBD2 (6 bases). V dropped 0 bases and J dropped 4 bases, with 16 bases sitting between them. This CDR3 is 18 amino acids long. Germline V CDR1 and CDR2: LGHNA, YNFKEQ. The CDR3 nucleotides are TGTGCCAGCAGCCAAGAGGGGAGGTCTGGGGCCGGGGCCAACGTCCTGACTTTC. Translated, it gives CASSQEGRSGAGANVLTF.

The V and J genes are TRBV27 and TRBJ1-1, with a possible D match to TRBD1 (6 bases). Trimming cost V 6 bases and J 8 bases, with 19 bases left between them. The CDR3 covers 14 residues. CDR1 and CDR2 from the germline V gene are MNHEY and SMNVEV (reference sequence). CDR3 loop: CASRDTGSGEEAFF. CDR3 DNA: TGTGCCAGCAGGGATACAGGGTCTGGGGAAGAAGCTTTCTTT.

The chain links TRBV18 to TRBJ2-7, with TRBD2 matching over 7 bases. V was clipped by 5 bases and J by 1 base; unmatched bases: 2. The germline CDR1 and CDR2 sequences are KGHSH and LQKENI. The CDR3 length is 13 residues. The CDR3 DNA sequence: TGTGCCAGCTCATCCGGGAGGTCCTACGAGCAGTACTTC. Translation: CASSSGRSYEQYF. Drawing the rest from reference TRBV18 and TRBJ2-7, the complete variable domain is NAGVMQNPRHLVRRRGQEARLRCSPMKGHSHVYWYRQLPEEGLKFMVYLQKENIIDESGMPKERFSAEFPKEGPSILRIQQVVRGDSAAYFCASSSGRSYEQYFGPGTRLTVT.

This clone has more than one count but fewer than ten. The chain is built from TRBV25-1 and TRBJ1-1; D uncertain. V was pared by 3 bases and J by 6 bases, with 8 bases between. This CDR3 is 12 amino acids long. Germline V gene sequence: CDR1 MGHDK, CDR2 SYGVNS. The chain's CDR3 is CASSDLVAEAFF. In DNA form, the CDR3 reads TGTGCCAGCAGTGACTTAGTAGCTGAAGCTTTCTTT.

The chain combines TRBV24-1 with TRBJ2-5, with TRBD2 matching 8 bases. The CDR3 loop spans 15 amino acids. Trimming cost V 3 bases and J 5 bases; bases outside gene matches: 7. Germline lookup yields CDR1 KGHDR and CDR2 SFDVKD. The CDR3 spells CATSDPRGGSETQYF. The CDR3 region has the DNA TGTGCCACCAGTGATCCTCGGGGGGGCTCGGAGACCCAGTACTTC.